A selection of T cell receptor beta chains follows, all from one sample in a study of beta chain features in type 1 diabetes. Clones were read by immunoSEQ multiplex PCR, and TCRdb kept only the in-frame ones, dropping some. The table shows about 320,000 clones, with around 13% occurring only once. The sample consisted of central memory CD4+ T cells from blood. These receptors came from a man aged 25 to 45 in good health. The CDR3 runs from the conserved cysteine through the conserved F or W. A D gene is named only where the DNA matches it firmly. The size entry is marked missing in some rows and otherwise reads once, few, many or a size class.

j_gene: TRBJ1-2; abundance: few; d_gene: .; v_gene: TRBV4-2; CDR3nt: TGTGCCAGCAGTCCGCTTCAAGGTGAAACTTATGGCTACACCTTC; CDR3aa: CASSPLQGETYGYTF
j_gene: TRBJ1-4; abundance: .; d_gene: TRBD1; v_gene: TRBV9; CDR3nt: TGTGCCAGCAGCCCCCCGACAGGGCCTCACCAAAATGAAAAACTGTTTTTT; CDR3aa: CASSPPTGPHQNEKLFF
j_gene: TRBJ2-1; abundance: .; d_gene: .; v_gene: TRBV5-1; CDR3nt: TGCGCCAGCAGCTTGGGAGGCAGAAACAATGAGCAGTTCTTC; CDR3aa: CASSLGGRNNEQFF
j_gene: TRBJ1-2; abundance: few; d_gene: .; v_gene: TRBV28; CDR3nt: TGTGCCAGCAGTTATAAGGCGGTCTATGGCTACACCTTC; CDR3aa: CASSYKAVYGYTF
j_gene: TRBJ1-2; abundance: few; d_gene: .; v_gene: TRBV19; CDR3nt: TGTGCCAGTAGTATGAACTATGGCTACACCTTC; CDR3aa: CASSMNYGYTF
j_gene: TRBJ1-5; abundance: .; d_gene: .; v_gene: TRBV5-6; CDR3nt: TGTGCCAGCAGCAGCGGGCTAAGCAATCAGCCCCAGCATTTT; CDR3aa: CASSSGLSNQPQHF
j_gene: TRBJ1-1; abundance: .; d_gene: TRBD1; v_gene: TRBV4-1; CDR3nt: TGTGCCAGCAGCCAAGATCGGGACAGGGACGCTATTTTCTTT; CDR3aa: CASSQDRDRDAIFF
j_gene: TRBJ2-4; abundance: few; d_gene: .; v_gene: TRBV7-2; CDR3nt: TGTGCCAGCAGCTTAGAACAGGCCAGAGGCATTCAGTACTTC; CDR3aa: CASSLEQARGIQYF
j_gene: TRBJ1-1; abundance: .; d_gene: .; v_gene: TRBV25-1; CDR3nt: TGTGCCAGCAGTGTCCTTTTGGGGACTGAAGCTTTCTTT; CDR3aa: CASSVLLGTEAFF
j_gene: TRBJ1-6; abundance: few; d_gene: .; v_gene: TRBV4-3; CDR3nt: TGCGCCAGCAGCCAAGAATGGTCACAGCGTTTGGGTTATTCACCCCTCCACTTT; CDR3aa: CASSQEWSQRLGYSPLHF